This T cell receptor (beta chain) was recovered during a study of blood T cell repertoires in COVID-19. Whole-study context: The United States, Italy and Spain were the sources of the acute and convalescent COVID-19 samples. PBMCs, B-cell-depleted T cells, or T cells provided the cDNA or gDNA that made up the material.

Original data processing: Reference gene primer amplification gave estimated nucleated cell counts. TCRdb keeps only in-frame clones here, not all; method: immunoSEQ multiplex PCR. That table supplies the V and J calls and clone size; D and trimming were determined from the DNA. The sample contains 450,000 or so clones, 70% to 90% of which appear only once. This CDR3 region has 16 residues. Germline values: CDR1 SNHLY, CDR2 FYNNEI. V was pared by 3 bases and J by 0 bases, with 5 bases of the junction left unmatched. The Seattle patients, enrolled during active infection, were followed longitudinally. This sequence was found in a man younger than 30 with COVID-19, enrolled during active disease. The chain recombines TRBV2 with TRBJ2-3, with 8 bases fitting TRBD2. Sequencing was carried out using peripheral blood. CDR3 residues: CASSDFGGGSTDTQYF. Here the CDR3 DNA reads TGTGCCAGCAGTGATTTCGGGGGGGGAAGCACAGATACGCAGTATTTT.